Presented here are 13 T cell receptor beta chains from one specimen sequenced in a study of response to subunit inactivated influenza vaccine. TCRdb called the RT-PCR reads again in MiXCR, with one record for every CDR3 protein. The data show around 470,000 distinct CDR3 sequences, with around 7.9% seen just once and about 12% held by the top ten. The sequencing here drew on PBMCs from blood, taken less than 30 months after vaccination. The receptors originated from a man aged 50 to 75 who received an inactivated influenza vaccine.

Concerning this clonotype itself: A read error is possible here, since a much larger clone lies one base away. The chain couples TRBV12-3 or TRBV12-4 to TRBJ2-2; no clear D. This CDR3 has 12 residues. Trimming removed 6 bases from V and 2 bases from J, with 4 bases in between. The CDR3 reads CASSHNTGELFF. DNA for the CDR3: TGTGCCAGCAGCCATAACACCGGGGAGCTGTTTTTT.

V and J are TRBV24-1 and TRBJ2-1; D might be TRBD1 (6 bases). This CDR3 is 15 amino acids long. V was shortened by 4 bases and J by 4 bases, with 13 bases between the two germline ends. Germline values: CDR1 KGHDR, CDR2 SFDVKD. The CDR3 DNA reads TGTGCCACCAGTGACCCCCGGACAGTTTACAATGAGCAGTTCTTC. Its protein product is CATSDPRTVYNEQFF.

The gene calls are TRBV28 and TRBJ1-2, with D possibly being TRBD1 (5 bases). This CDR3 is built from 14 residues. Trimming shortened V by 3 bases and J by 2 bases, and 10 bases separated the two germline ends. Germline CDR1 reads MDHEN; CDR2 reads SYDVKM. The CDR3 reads CASSLAGPNYGYTF. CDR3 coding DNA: TGTGCCAGCAGTTTGGCAGGGCCAAACTATGGCTACACCTTC.

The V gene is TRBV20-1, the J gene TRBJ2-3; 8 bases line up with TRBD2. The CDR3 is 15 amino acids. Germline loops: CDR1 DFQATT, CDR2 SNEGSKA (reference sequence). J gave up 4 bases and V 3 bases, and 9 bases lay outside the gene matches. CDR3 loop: CSASDASGYADTQYF. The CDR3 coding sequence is TGCAGTGCTAGTGATGCTAGCGGGTACGCAGATACGCAGTATTTT.

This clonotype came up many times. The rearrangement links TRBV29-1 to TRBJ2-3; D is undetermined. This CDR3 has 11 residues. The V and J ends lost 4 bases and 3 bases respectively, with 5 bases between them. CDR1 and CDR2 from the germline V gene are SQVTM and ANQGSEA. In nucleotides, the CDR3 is TGCAGCGTTGGGTTGACAGATACGCAGTATTTT. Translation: CSVGLTDTQYF.

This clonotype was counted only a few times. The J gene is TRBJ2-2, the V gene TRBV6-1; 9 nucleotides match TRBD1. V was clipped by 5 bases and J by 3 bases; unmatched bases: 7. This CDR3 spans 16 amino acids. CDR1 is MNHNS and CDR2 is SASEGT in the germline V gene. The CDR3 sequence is CASSPGQGFDTGELFF. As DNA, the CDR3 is TGTGCCAGCAGTCCGGGACAGGGATTCGACACCGGGGAGCTGTTTTTT.

The CDR3 nucleotides read TGCAGCGTACGCACCGGGACAGGGGTCTACGAGCAGTACTTC. As protein: CSVRTGTGVYEQYF. This chain uses TRBV29-1 with TRBJ2-7; 10 bases match TRBD1. Germline V gene sequence: CDR1 SQVTM, CDR2 ANQGSEA. The CDR3 spans 14 residues. V was clipped by 6 bases and J by 3 bases; unmatched bases: 8.

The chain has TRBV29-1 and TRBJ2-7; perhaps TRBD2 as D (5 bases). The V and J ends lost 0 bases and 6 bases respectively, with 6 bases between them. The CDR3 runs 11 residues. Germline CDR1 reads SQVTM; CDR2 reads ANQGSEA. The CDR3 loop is CSVEDAGEQYF. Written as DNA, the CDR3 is TGCAGCGTTGAAGACGCGGGCGAGCAGTACTTC.

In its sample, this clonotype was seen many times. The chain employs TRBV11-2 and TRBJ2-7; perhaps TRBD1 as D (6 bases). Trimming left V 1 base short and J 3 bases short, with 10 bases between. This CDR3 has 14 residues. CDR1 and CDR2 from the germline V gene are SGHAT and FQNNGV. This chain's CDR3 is CASSLATGGYEQYF. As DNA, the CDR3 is TGTGCCAGCAGCTTAGCGACAGGAGGCTACGAGCAGTACTTC.

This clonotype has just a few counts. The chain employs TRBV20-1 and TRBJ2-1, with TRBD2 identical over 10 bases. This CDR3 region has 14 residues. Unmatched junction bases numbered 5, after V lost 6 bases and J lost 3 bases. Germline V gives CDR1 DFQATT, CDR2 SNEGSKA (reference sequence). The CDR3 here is CSAAPSGSYNEQFF. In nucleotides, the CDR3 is TGCAGTGCCGCCCCTAGCGGGAGCTACAATGAGCAGTTCTTC.

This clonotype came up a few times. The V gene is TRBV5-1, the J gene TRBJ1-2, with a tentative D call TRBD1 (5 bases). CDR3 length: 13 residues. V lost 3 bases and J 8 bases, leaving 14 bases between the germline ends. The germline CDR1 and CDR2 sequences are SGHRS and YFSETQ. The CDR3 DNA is TGCGCCAGCAGCTCGCCTACAGGAAGCGGCTACACCTTC. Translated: CASSSPTGSGYTF.

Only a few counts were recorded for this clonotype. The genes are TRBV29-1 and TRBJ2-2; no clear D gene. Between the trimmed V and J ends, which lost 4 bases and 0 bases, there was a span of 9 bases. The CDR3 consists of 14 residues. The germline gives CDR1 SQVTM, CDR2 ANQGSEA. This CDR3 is CSVVVYANTGELFF. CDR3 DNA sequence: TGCAGCGTTGTTGTCTACGCGAACACCGGGGAGCTGTTTTTT.

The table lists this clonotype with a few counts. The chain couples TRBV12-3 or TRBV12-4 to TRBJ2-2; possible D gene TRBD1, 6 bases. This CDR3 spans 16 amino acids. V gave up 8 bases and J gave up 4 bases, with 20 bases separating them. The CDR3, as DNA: TGTGCCAGCTTCCCCTTCTTGGACAGCCTCACCGGGGAGCTGTTTTTT. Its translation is CASFPFLDSLTGELFF.